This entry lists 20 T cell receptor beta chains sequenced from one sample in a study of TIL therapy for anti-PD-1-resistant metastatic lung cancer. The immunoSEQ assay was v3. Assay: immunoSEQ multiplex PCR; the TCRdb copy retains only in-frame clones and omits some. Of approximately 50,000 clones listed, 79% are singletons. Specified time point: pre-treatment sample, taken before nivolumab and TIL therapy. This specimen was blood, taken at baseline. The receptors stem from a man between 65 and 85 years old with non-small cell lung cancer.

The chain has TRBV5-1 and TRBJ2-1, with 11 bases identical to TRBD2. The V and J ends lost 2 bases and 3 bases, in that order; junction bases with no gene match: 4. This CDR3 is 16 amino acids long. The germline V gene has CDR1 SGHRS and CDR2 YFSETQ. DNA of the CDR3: TGCGCCAGCAGCTTTATAGCGGGAGGGAGCTACAATGAGCAGTTCTTC. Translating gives CASSFIAGGSYNEQFF.

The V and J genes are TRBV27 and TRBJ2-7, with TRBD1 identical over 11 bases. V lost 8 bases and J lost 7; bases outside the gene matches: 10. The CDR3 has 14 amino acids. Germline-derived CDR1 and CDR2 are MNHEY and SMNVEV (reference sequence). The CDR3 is CASSPGTGGGEQYF. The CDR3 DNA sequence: TGTGCCAGCTCGCCCGGGACAGGGGGAGGAGAGCAGTACTTC.

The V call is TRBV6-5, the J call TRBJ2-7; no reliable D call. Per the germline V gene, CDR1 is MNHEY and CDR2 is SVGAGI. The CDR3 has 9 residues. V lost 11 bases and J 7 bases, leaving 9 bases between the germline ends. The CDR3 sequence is CAGSWEQYF. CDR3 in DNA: TGTGCCGGGTCATGGGAGCAGTACTTC.

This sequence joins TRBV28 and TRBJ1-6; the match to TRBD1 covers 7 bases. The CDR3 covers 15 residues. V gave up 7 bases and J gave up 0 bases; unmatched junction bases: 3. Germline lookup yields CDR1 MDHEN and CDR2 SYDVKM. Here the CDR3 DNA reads TGTGCCAGCATAGGGGGCAGCTCCTATAATTCACCCCTCCACTTT. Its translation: CASIGGSSYNSPLHF.

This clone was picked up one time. This CDR3 is CASNSASTDTQYF. CDR3 bases: TGCGCCAGCAACAGTGCTAGCACAGATACGCAGTATTTT. The chain uses TRBV5-1 and TRBJ2-3; D unresolved. This CDR3 has 13 amino acids. V was pared by 6 bases and J by 0 bases, with 8 bases between. Germline CDR1 reads SGHRS; CDR2 reads YFSETQ.

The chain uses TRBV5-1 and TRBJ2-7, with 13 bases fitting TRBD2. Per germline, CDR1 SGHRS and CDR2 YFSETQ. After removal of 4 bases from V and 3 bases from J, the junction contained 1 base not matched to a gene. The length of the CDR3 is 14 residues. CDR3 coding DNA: TGCGCCAGCAGCCGGACTAGCGGGAGCTACGAGCAGTACTTC. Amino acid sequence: CASSRTSGSYEQYF.

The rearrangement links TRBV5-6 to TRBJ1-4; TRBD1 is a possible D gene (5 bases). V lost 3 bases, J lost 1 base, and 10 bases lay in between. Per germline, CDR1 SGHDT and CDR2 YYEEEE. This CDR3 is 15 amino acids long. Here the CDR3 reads CASSSTTGTNEKLFF. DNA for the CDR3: TGTGCCAGCAGCTCAACCACAGGAACTAATGAAAAACTGTTTTTT.

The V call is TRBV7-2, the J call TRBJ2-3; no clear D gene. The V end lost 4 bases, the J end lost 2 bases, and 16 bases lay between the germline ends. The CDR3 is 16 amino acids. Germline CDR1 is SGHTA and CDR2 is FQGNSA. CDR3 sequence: CASSSRAASNTDTQYF. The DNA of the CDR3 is TGTGCCAGCAGCTCCCGGGCAGCGAGTAACACAGATACGCAGTATTTT. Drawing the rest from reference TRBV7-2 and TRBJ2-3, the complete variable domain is GAGVSQSPSNKVTEKGKDVELRCDPISGHTALYWYRQSLGQGLEFLIYFQGNSAPDKSGLPSDRFSAERTGGSVSTLTIQRTQQEDSAVYLCASSSRAASNTDTQYFGPGTRLTVL.

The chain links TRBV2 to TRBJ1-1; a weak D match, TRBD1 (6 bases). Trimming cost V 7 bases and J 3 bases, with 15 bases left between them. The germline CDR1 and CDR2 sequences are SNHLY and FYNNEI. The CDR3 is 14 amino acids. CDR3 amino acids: CASNRGVGDTEAFF. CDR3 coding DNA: TGTGCCAGCAATAGGGGGGTAGGGGACACTGAAGCTTTCTTT.

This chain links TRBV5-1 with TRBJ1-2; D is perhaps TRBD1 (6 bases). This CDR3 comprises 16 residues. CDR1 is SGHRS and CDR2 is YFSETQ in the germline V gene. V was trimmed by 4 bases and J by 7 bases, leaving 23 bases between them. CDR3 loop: CASSKPPAGEVGGYTF. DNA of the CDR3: TGCGCCAGCAGCAAACCCCCGGCAGGGGAGGTTGGTGGCTACACCTTC.

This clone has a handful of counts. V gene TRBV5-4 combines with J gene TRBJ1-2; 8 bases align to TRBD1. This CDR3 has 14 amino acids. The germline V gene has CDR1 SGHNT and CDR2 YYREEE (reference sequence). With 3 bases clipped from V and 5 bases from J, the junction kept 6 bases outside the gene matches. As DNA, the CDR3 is TGTGCCAGCAGCTCCGGGACAGGACCTTATGGCTACACCTTC. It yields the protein CASSSGTGPYGYTF.

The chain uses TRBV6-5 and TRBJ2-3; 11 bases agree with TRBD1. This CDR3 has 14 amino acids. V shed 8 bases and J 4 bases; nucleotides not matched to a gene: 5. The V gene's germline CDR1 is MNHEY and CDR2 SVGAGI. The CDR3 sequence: CASSRTGGSDTQYF. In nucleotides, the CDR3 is TGTGCCAGCTCTCGGACAGGGGGCTCAGATACGCAGTATTTT.

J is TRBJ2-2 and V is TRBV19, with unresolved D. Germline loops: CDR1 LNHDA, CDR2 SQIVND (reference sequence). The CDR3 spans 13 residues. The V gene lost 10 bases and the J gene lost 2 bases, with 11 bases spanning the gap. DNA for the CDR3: TGTGCCACCACGGTTCTAAACACCGGGGAGCTGTTTTTT. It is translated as CATTVLNTGELFF.

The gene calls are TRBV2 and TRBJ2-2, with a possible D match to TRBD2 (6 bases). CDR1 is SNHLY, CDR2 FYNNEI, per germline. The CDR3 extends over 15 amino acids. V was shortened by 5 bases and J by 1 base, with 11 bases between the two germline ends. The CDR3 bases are TGTGCCAGCAGTTTGGGACTGCGGAACACCGGGGAGCTGTTTTTT. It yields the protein CASSLGLRNTGELFF.

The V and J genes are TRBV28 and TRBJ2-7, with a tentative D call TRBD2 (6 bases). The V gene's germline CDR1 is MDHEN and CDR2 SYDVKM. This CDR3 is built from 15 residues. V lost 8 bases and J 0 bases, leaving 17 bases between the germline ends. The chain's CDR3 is CASLTLAGSSYEQYF. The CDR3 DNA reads TGTGCCAGCCTTACCCTAGCCGGGAGCTCCTACGAGCAGTACTTC.

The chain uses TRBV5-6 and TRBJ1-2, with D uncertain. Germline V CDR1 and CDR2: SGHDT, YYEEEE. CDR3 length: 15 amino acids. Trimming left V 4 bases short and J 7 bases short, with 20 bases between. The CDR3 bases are TGTGCCAGCAGCCGTGCGAGGTCGGTTATTAGTGGCTACACCTTC. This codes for CASSRARSVISGYTF.

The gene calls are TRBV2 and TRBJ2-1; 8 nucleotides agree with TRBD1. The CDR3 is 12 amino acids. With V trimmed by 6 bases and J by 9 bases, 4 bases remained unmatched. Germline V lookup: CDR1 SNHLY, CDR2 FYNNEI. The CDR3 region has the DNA TGTGCCAGCAGCCGACAGGGGACTGAGCAGTTCTTC. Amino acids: CASSRQGTEQFF.

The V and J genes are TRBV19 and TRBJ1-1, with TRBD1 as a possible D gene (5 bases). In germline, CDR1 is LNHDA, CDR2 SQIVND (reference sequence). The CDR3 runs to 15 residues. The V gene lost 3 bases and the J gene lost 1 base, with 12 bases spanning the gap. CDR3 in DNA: TGTGCCAGTAGTATTTTCGACAGCCCGAACACTGAAGCTTTCTTT. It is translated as CASSIFDSPNTEAFF.

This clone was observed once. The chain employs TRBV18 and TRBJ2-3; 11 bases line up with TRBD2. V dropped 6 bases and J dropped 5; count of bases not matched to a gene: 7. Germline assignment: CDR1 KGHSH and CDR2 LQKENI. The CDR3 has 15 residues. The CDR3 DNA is TGTGCCAGCTCGGCCGGGACTAGCGGCGGAGATACGCAGTATTTT. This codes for CASSAGTSGGDTQYF.

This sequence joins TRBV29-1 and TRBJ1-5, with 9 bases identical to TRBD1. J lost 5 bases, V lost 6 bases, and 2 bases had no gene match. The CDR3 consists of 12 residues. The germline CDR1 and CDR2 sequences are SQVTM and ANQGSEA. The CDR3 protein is CSVRQGDQPQHF. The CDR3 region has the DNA TGCAGCGTCCGACAGGGGGATCAGCCCCAGCATTTT.